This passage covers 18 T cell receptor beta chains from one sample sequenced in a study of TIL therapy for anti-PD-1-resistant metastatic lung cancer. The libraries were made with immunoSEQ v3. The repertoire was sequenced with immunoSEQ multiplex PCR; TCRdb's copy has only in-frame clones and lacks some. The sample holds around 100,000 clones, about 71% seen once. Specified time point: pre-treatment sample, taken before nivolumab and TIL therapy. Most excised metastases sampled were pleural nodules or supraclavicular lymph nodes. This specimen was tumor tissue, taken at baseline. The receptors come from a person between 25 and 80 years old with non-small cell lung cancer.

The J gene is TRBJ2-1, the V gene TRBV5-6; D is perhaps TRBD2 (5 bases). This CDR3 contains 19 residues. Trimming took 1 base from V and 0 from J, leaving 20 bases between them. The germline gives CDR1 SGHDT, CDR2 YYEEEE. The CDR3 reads CASSLHRRGGSSSYNEQFF. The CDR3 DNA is TGTGCCAGCAGCTTGCATCGTCGAGGAGGCTCGAGCTCCTACAATGAGCAGTTCTTC.

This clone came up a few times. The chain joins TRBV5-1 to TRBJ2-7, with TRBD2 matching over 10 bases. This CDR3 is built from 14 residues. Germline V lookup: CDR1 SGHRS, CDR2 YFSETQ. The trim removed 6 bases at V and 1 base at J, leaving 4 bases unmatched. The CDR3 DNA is TGCGCCAGCACCGAGACTAGCGGGTCCTACGAGCAGTACTTC. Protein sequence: CASTETSGSYEQYF.

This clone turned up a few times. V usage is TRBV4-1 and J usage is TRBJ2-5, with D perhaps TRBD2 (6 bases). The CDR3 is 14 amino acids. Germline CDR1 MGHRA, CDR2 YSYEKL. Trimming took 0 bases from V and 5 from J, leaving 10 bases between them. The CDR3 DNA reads TGCGCCAGCAGCCAAGACCTGGCGGGGGAGACCCAGTACTTC. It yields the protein CASSQDLAGETQYF.

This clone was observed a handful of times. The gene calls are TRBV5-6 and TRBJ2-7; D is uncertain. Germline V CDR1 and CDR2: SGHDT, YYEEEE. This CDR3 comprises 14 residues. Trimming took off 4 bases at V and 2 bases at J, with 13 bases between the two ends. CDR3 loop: CASSPGYGPYEQYF. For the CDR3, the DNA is TGTGCCAGCAGCCCCGGGTACGGGCCCTACGAGCAGTACTTC. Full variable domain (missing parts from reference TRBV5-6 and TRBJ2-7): DAGVTQSPTHLIKTRGQQVTLRCSPKSGHDTVSWYQQALGQGPQFIFQYYEEEERQRGNFPDRFSGHQFPNYSSELNVNALLLGDSALYLCASSPGYGPYEQYFGPGTRLTVT.

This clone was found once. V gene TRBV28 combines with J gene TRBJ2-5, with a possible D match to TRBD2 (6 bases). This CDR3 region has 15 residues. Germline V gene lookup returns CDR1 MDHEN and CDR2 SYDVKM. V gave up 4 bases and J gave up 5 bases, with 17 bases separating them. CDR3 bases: TGTGCCAGCAGTTCGGGACTCACGTGGGCGGAGACCCAGTACTTC. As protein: CASSSGLTWAETQYF.

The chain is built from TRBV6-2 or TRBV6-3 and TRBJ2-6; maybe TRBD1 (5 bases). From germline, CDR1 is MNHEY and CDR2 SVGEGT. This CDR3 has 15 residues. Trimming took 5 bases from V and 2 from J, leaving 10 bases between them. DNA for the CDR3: TGTGCCAGCAGTCTGGGGCTAGCTGGGGCCAACGTCCTGACTTTC. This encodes CASSLGLAGANVLTF.

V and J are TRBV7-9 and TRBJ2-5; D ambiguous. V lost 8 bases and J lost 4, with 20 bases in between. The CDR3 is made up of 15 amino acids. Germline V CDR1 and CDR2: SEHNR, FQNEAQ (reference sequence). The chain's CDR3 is CASAPSGGGLETQYF. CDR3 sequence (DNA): TGTGCCAGCGCTCCCTCCGGCGGTGGTCTAGAGACCCAGTACTTC. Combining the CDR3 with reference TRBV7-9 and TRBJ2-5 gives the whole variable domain DTGVSQNPRHKITKRGQNVTFRCDPISEHNRLYWYRQTLGQGPEFLTYFQNEAQLEKSRLLSDRFSAERPKGSFSTLEIQRTEQGDSAMYLCASAPSGGGLETQYFGPGTRLLVL.

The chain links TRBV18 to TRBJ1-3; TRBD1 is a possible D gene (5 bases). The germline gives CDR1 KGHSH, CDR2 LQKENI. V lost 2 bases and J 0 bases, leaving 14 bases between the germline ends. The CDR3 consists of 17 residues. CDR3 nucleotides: TGTGCCAGCTCACCATACGGTTTGGGACCCTCTGGAAACACCATATATTTT. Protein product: CASSPYGLGPSGNTIYF.

The CDR3 coding sequence is TGCAGCGTTCTCGTGGTAGAAAAACTGTTTTTT. This gives the protein CSVLVVEKLFF. V is TRBV29-1 and J is TRBJ1-4; no clear D. Per germline, CDR1 SQVTM and CDR2 ANQGSEA. This CDR3 region has 11 residues. V was clipped by 5 bases and J by 8 bases, with 9 bases between them.

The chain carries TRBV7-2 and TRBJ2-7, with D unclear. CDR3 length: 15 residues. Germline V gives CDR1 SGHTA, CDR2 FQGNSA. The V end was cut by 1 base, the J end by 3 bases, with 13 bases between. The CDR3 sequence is CASSLGSGVGYEQYF. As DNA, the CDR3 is TGTGCCAGCAGCTTAGGCTCGGGTGTAGGCTACGAGCAGTACTTC.

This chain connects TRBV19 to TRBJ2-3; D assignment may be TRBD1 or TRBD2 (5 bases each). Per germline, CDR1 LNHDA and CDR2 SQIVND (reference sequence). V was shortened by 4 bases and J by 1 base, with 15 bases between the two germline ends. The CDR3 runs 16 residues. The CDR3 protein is CASSNPTQGRTDTQYF. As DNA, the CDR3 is TGTGCCAGTAGTAACCCGACTCAGGGACGCACAGATACGCAGTATTTT.

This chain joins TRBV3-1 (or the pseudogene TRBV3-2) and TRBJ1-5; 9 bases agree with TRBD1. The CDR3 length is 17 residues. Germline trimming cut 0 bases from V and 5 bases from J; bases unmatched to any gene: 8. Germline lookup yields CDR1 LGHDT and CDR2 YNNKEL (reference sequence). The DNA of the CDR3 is TGTGCCAGCAGCCAAGACTACCCCGGGACAGGGCATCAGCCCCAGCATTTT. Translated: CASSQDYPGTGHQPQHF.

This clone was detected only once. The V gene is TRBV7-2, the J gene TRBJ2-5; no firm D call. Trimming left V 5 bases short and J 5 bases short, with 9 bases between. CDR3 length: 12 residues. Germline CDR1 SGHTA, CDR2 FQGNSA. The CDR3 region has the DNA TGTGCCAGCAGCACCTATCTGGAGACCCAGTACTTC. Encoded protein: CASSTYLETQYF.

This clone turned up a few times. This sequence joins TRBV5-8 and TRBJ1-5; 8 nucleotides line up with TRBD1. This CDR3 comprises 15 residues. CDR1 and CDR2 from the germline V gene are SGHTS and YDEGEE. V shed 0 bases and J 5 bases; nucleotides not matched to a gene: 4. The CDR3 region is CASSLGTGRHQPQHF. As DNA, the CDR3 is TGTGCCAGCAGCTTGGGGACAGGGAGGCATCAGCCCCAGCATTTT.

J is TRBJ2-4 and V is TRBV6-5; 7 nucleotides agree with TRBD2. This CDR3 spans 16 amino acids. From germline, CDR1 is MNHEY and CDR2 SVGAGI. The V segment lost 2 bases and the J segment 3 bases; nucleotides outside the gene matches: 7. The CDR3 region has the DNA TGTGCCAGCAGTTACCCCTCGAGCGGGGACAAAAACATTCAGTACTTC. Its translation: CASSYPSSGDKNIQYF.

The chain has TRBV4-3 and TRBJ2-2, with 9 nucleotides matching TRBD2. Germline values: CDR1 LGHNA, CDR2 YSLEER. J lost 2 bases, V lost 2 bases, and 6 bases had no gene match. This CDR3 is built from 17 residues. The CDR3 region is CASSQFASGDNTGELFF. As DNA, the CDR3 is TGCGCCAGCAGCCAATTTGCTAGCGGGGACAACACCGGGGAGCTGTTTTTT.

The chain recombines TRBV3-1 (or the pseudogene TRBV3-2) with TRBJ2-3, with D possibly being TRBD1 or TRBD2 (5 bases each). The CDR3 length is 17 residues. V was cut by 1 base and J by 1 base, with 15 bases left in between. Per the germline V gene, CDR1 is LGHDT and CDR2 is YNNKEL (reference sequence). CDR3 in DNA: TGTGCCAGCAGCCAAGGAGGGGACGAGTGGGGCACAGATACGCAGTATTTT. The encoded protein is CASSQGGDEWGTDTQYF.

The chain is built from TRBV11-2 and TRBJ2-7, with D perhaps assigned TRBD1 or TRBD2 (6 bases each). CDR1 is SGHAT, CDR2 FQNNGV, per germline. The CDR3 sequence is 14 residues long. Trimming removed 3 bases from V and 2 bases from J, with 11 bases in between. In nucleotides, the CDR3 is TGTGCCAGCAGCTTGGGGGGCAGACCCTACGAGCAGTACTTC. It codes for CASSLGGRPYEQYF. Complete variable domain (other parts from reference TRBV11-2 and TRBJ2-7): EAGVAQSPRYKIIEKRQSVAFWCNPISGHATLYWYQQILGQGPKLLIQFQNNGVVDDSQLPKDRFSAERLKGVDSTLKIQPAKLEDSAVYLCASSLGGRPYEQYFGPGTRLTVT.